Each of the 31 T cell receptor beta chains below was sequenced from the same sample in a study of OX40 agonist ivuxolimab in advanced cancers. The repertoire was sequenced with immunoSEQ multiplex PCR; TCRdb's copy has only in-frame clones and lacks some. The sample yields 98,000 or so clones, about 85% seen once. Sequenced material: CD4+ or CD8+ T cells sorted from blood, taken in a trial of the OX40 agonist ivuxolimab. These receptors were obtained from an adult with an advanced solid tumor such as melanoma, head and neck, liver or kidney cancer.

The chain carries TRBV5-1 and TRBJ2-7, with TRBD2 as a possible D gene (6 bases). The V and J ends lost 4 bases and 6 bases respectively, with 14 bases between them. Germline lookup yields CDR1 SGHRS and CDR2 YFSETQ. CDR3 length equals 13 residues. The CDR3 bases are TGCGCCAGCAGCCCGGCCGGGAGAAGCGAGCAGTACTTC. Its protein is CASSPAGRSEQYF.

V is TRBV7-2 and J is TRBJ2-1; TRBD2 matches 7 bases. CDR3 length: 15 amino acids. Per the germline V gene, CDR1 is SGHTA and CDR2 is FQGNSA. V lost 6 bases and J lost 2; bases outside the gene matches: 7. CDR3 region: CASSTLAATYNEQFF. The DNA for the CDR3 is TGTGCCAGCAGTACGCTAGCGGCCACCTACAATGAGCAGTTCTTC.

The rearrangement uses TRBV11-3 and TRBJ2-3; 9 positions agree with TRBD1. The CDR3 extends over 17 amino acids. The germline V gene encodes CDR1 SGHNT and CDR2 YENEEA. Germline trimming cut 5 bases from V and 0 bases from J; bases unmatched to any gene: 9. CDR3 in amino acids: CASSMNRGLSSTDTQYF. The CDR3, as DNA: TGTGCCAGCAGCATGAACAGGGGGCTATCTAGCACAGATACGCAGTATTTT.

The count of this clone is one. The rearrangement links TRBV19 to TRBJ2-4; 10 nucleotides align to TRBD2. CDR1 and CDR2 (germline): LNHDA, SQIVND (reference sequence). After removal of 7 bases from V and 2 bases from J, the junction contained 11 bases not matched to a gene. The CDR3 runs to 17 residues. CDR3 sequence (DNA): TGTGCCAGTAATGGAGCTAGCGGGAGTCGGACCAAAAACATTCAGTACTTC. This encodes CASNGASGSRTKNIQYF.

The CDR3 is CASSWRRAEETQYF. CDR3 sequence (DNA): TGTGCCAGCAGTTGGAGGAGGGCGGAGGAGACCCAGTACTTC. The chain couples TRBV28 to TRBJ2-5; the D gene is possibly TRBD2 (6 bases). The CDR3 spans 14 residues. CDR1 and CDR2 from the germline V gene are MDHEN and SYDVKM. Trimming shortened V by 4 bases and J by 5 bases, and 14 bases separated the two germline ends. Variable domain in full (rest from reference TRBV28 and TRBJ2-5): DVKVTQSSRYLVKRTGEKVFLECVQDMDHENMFWYRQDPGLGLRLIYFSYDVKMKEKGDIPEGYSVSREKKERFSLILESASTNQTSMYLCASSWRRAEETQYFGPGTRLLVL.

The gene calls are TRBV6-8 and TRBJ2-3; 13 nucleotides line up with TRBD2. The germline gives CDR1 MNHGY, CDR2 SAAAGT. Unmatched junction bases numbered 20, after V lost 0 bases and J lost 2 bases. The CDR3 length is 23 residues. The CDR3 DNA reads TGTGCCAGCAGTTACTCGAGTAACTGTGGACTAGCGGGAGCCAAAATGAACACAGATACGCAGTATTTT. It is translated as CASSYSSNCGLAGAKMNTDTQYF.

The V call is TRBV5-1, the J call TRBJ2-2, with 7 bases matching TRBD2. CDR1 is SGHRS, CDR2 YFSETQ, per germline. The CDR3 runs to 15 residues. The ends lost 2 bases at V and 5 bases at J; junction bases unmatched: 6. The CDR3 DNA reads as TGCGCCAGCAGCTTCGGCGGGAGTCGAACCGGGGAGCTGTTTTTT. Translation gives CASSFGGSRTGELFF.

V usage is TRBV2 and J usage is TRBJ2-1, with 8 bases that match TRBD2. Trimming took 6 bases from V and 2 from J; bases not matched to a gene: 6. The CDR3 contains 15 residues. Germline CDR1 is SNHLY and CDR2 is FYNNEI. CDR3 sequence (DNA): TGTGCCAGCAGGTCGCCGGGACTAGCCTACAATGAGCAGTTCTTC. As protein: CASRSPGLAYNEQFF.

The CDR3 bases are TGTGCCAGCAGTCCAGGGGGCGACTCCTACGAGCAGTACTTC. It is translated as CASSPGGDSYEQYF. The gene calls are TRBV28 and TRBJ2-7, with TRBD1 identical over 8 bases. CDR3 length: 14 amino acids. Germline lookup yields CDR1 MDHEN and CDR2 SYDVKM. After removal of 5 bases from V and 0 bases from J, the junction contained 3 bases not matched to a gene. The full variable domain, with the rest looked up from reference TRBV28 and TRBJ2-7, is DVKVTQSSRYLVKRTGEKVFLECVQDMDHENMFWYRQDPGLGLRLIYFSYDVKMKEKGDIPEGYSVSREKKERFSLILESASTNQTSMYLCASSPGGDSYEQYFGPGTRLTVT.

The V and J genes are TRBV20-1 and TRBJ2-1; D is unclear. The CDR3 has 11 residues. Trimming cost V 2 bases and J 2 bases, with 1 base left between them. The V gene's germline CDR1 is DFQATT and CDR2 SNEGSKA (reference sequence). This CDR3 is CSARPYNEQFF. In nucleotides, the CDR3 is TGCAGTGCTAGACCCTACAATGAGCAGTTCTTC.

V and J are TRBV6-1 and TRBJ1-2; D call uncertain. The V end lost 1 base, the J end lost 0 bases, and 6 bases lay between the germline ends. The CDR3 has 14 residues. The germline V gene encodes CDR1 MNHNS and CDR2 SASEGT. The CDR3: CASSEDSTNYGYTF. Here the CDR3 DNA reads TGTGCCAGCAGTGAAGACAGTACTAACTATGGCTACACCTTC.

CDR3 sequence reads: CAWSPQGMGYGYTF. DNA for the CDR3: TGTGCCTGGAGTCCACAGGGGATGGGCTATGGCTACACCTTC. The V gene is TRBV30, the J gene TRBJ1-2; 7 nucleotides line up with TRBD1. The CDR3 runs to 14 residues. V lost 2 bases and J lost 4; bases outside the gene matches: 7. Per the germline V gene, CDR1 is GTSNPN and CDR2 is SVGIG (reference sequence).

J is TRBJ2-5 and V is TRBV7-8; TRBD2 matches 7 bases. After removal of 5 bases from V and 5 bases from J, the junction contained 8 bases not matched to a gene. Germline V lookup: CDR1 SGHVS, CDR2 FQNEAQ. The CDR3 has 14 amino acids. The CDR3 nucleotides read TGTGCCAGCAGCCTGGGACCAGCGGGGGAGACCCAGTACTTC. Its protein is CASSLGPAGETQYF.

The chain employs TRBV11-2 and TRBJ2-1; 7 bases line up with TRBD1. V was pared by 2 bases and J by 0 bases, with 1 base of the junction left unmatched. The germline V gene encodes CDR1 SGHAT and CDR2 FQNNGV. CDR3 size: 15 residues. The CDR3 region has the DNA TGTGCCAGCAGCTTACAGGGGGTCTCCTACAATGAGCAGTTCTTC. Translation gives CASSLQGVSYNEQFF.

The gene calls are TRBV11-2 and TRBJ1-4; a weak D match, TRBD1 (5 bases). Per the germline V gene, CDR1 is SGHAT and CDR2 is FQNNGV. The CDR3 extends over 14 amino acids. V was clipped by 4 bases and J by 4 bases, with 10 bases between them. The CDR3 spells CASSSGGYNEKLFF. CDR3 DNA: TGTGCCAGCAGCTCGGGGGGGTATAATGAAAAACTGTTTTTT.

The chain couples TRBV19 to TRBJ1-1; D perhaps matches TRBD1 (5 bases). This CDR3 is built from 17 residues. Germline V gives CDR1 LNHDA, CDR2 SQIVND (reference sequence). V shed 7 bases and J shed 6 bases, with 27 bases lying between them. CDR3 sequence: CASTPTGLGRGLAEAFF. In DNA, the CDR3 is TGTGCCAGTACTCCTACCGGGCTTGGGAGGGGCTTGGCTGAAGCTTTCTTT.

This chain links TRBV6-5 with TRBJ2-7, with TRBD1 identical over 7 bases. The V segment lost 6 bases and the J segment 3 bases; nucleotides outside the gene matches: 5. This CDR3 region has 13 residues. From germline, CDR1 is MNHEY and CDR2 SVGAGI. The CDR3 loop reads CASSPGQHYEQYF. The CDR3, as DNA: TGTGCCAGCAGCCCGGGACAGCACTACGAGCAGTACTTC.

This chain joins TRBV5-1 and TRBJ2-1, with D possibly being TRBD1 (5 bases). This CDR3 has 15 residues. Trimming stripped 6 bases from V and 7 bases from J, with 20 bases between. Germline CDR1 reads SGHRS; CDR2 reads YFSETQ. The CDR3 region is CASNTGSRTTNEQFF. In DNA, the CDR3 is TGCGCCAGCAACACAGGCTCACGTACAACAAATGAGCAGTTCTTC.

V usage is TRBV7-9 and J usage is TRBJ1-1; D might be TRBD1 (5 bases). This CDR3 has 15 residues. In germline, CDR1 is SEHNR, CDR2 FQNEAQ (reference sequence). V was trimmed by 3 bases and J by 2 bases, leaving 13 bases between them. CDR3 DNA: TGTGCCAGCAGCTTTAAGGGGCTGATAAACACTGAAGCTTTCTTT. Residues: CASSFKGLINTEAFF.

This clone appeared a single time. This rearrangement joins TRBV7-2 to TRBJ1-5; D gene ambiguous. V lost 2 bases, J lost 0 bases, and 2 bases lay in between. Germline V gene lookup returns CDR1 SGHTA and CDR2 FQGNSA. There are 13 residues in the CDR3. Here the CDR3 reads CASSLNSNQPQHF. For the CDR3, the DNA is TGTGCCAGCAGCTTAAATAGCAATCAGCCCCAGCATTTT.

The V gene is TRBV9, the J gene TRBJ2-7; D is ambiguous. The ends were cut back, 0 bases at V and 3 bases at J, with 13 bases in the middle. Germline V gene sequence: CDR1 SGDLS, CDR2 YYNGEE. CDR3 length: 15 amino acids. The CDR3 sequence is CASSVGANPGYEQYF. The CDR3 DNA reads TGTGCCAGCAGCGTAGGGGCAAACCCAGGCTACGAGCAGTACTTC.

The V call is TRBV6-4, the J call TRBJ2-1; TRBD1 matches at 7 bases. Germline-derived CDR1 and CDR2 are MRHNA and SNTAGT. The CDR3 runs 17 residues. Germline trimming cut 1 base from V and 8 bases from J; bases unmatched to any gene: 14. For the CDR3, the DNA is TGTGCCAGCAGTGACTACAGGGGCACCCCAGCTGGGCATGAGCAGTTCTTC. Translating it yields CASSDYRGTPAGHEQFF.

The chain joins TRBV6-6 to TRBJ1-5; weak D call: TRBD1 (5 bases). This CDR3 has 13 amino acids. Trimming removed 7 bases at V and 0 bases at J, with 7 bases between. Germline V lookup: CDR1 MNHNY, CDR2 SVGAGI (reference sequence). CDR3 DNA: TGTGCCAGCACCACAGGTAGCAATCAGCCCCAGCATTTT. Its translation is CASTTGSNQPQHF.

The chain joins TRBV30 to TRBJ2-1; D unresolved. The CDR3 contains 15 residues. Germline V gene data show CDR1 as GTSNPN and CDR2 as SVGIG (reference sequence). The V gene lost 0 bases and the J gene lost 2 bases, with 11 bases spanning the gap. In nucleotides, the CDR3 is TGTGCCTGGAGTGTACGAGGAGCTACCTACAATGAGCAGTTCTTC. This codes for CAWSVRGATYNEQFF.

A remark on this clone: Germline is not matched at one junction end, which may reflect a read error. V gene TRBV7-7 combines with J gene TRBJ2-5; TRBD1 is a possible D gene (6 bases). This CDR3 is 13 amino acids long. Germline loops: CDR1 SSHAT, CDR2 FNYEAQ (reference sequence). CDR3 amino acids: CASSFGGGETQYF. DNA of the CDR3: TGTGCTAGCAGCTTTGGGGGCGGGGAGACCCAGTACTTC.

The rearrangement joins TRBV9 to TRBJ2-1; a possible D gene is TRBD1 (6 bases). V lost 4 bases and J lost 7, with 18 bases in between. Looked up from germline, CDR1 is SGDLS and CDR2 is YYNGEE. This CDR3 is built from 15 residues. The CDR3 nucleotides read TGTGCCAGCAGCCCCGCTCGGACAGTCTTTAATGAGCAGTTCTTC. Its protein product is CASSPARTVFNEQFF.

This chain connects TRBV10-3 to TRBJ2-2; 11 nucleotides line up with TRBD2. CDR1 and CDR2 (germline): ENHRY, SYGVKD. With 7 bases clipped from V and 6 bases from J, the junction kept 7 bases outside the gene matches. This CDR3 comprises 15 residues. The CDR3 DNA sequence: TGTGCCATCACCACTAGCGGGAGTATCGCCGGGGAGCTGTTTTTT. Residues: CAITTSGSIAGELFF.

This sequence joins TRBV27 and TRBJ1-1; D is possibly TRBD1 (5 bases). Germline lookup yields CDR1 MNHEY and CDR2 SMNVEV (reference sequence). CDR3 length: 14 amino acids. V was shortened by 1 base and J by 4 bases, with 10 bases between the two germline ends. The CDR3 DNA reads TGTGCCAGCAGTTTATGGAATCAGGGCACTGAAGCTTTCTTT. Its protein product is CASSLWNQGTEAFF.

The chain is built from TRBV19 and TRBJ2-5; a weak D match, TRBD2 (6 bases). The germline gives CDR1 LNHDA, CDR2 SQIVND (reference sequence). The CDR3 length is 15 residues. V dropped 2 bases and J dropped 1 base, with 11 bases sitting between them. CDR3 DNA sequence: TGTGCCAGTAGTATACGGGGACTGACCCAAGAGACCCAGTACTTC. Protein product: CASSIRGLTQETQYF.

As for this clone: No conserved phenylalanine or tryptophan is present at the end of the CDR3, so a read error is the likely explanation. No DNA is shown, since the ends of the CDR3 on it are uncertain; the CDR3 is the one TCRdb lists. The chain combines TRBV4-1 with TRBJ1-4. Germline V gives CDR1 MGHRA, CDR2 YSYEKL. The CDR3 totals 12 residues, both ends included. The CDR3 sequence is CASSQDRPGLLS.

This clone was observed a single time. The genes are TRBV7-3 and TRBJ1-1; 8 nucleotides agree with TRBD1. Germline lookup yields CDR1 SGHTA and CDR2 FQGTGA. This CDR3 comprises 15 residues. V trimming: 5 bases; J trimming: 5 bases; junction bases outside the gene matches: 10. In DNA form, the CDR3 reads TGTGCCAGCAGCCCAGGGGTGACAGGGGCGACTGAAGCTTTCTTT. Encoded protein: CASSPGVTGATEAFF.